This T cell receptor beta chain was documented in a study of vaccination and CD4 T cells after COVID-19. Study-wide points: Only post-vaccination samples contained a median approximately 84% of the reactive clones in convalescent patients.

V lost 4 bases to trimming and J lost 1 base, with 4 bases between them. The CDR3 length is 12 residues. CD4+ T cells that had been cultured provided DNA sequenced with the Oncomine TCR Beta short-read assay. Cultured CD4+ T cells yielded the extracted genomic DNA. One entry per CDR3 protein results from TCRdb running MiXCR on the PCR reads. The data hold some 22,000 distinct CDR3 sequences, with 62% observed a single time. Treatment here: approximately nine-day PBMC culture with coronavirus spike peptide pools or control peptides (ViraFEST assay). After being plated at around 1.8 million per well, PBMCs were cultured with about 10 IU/ml IL-2 and 10 ug/ml peptide pools. Isolation of CD4+ T cells by negative selection took place after nine to eleven days of culture. As for this clonotype: Its antigen is unknown.

This material consisted of CD4+ T cells from blood, cultured in vitro, taken before SARS-CoV-2 vaccination. This clonotype originated in a human donor who received a COVID-19 vaccine. The V gene is TRBV12-3 or TRBV12-4, the J gene TRBJ1-1; D is unresolved. CDR3: CASSSRNTEAFF. The CDR3 DNA is TGTGCCAGCAGTTCCCGGAACACTGAAGCTTTCTTT.